This T cell receptor (beta chain) was sequenced during a study of identical twins. Whole-study findings and limits: Low generation probability was overrepresented in out-of-frame alpha sequences shared by twins.

The CDR3 has 14 residues. J lost 4 bases, V lost 6 bases, and 4 bases had no gene match. Germline CDR1 reads ENHRY; CDR2 reads SYGVKD. TCRdb re-called the 5' RACE reads with MiXCR, one entry per CDR3 protein. Among about 1.7 million distinct CDR3 sequences listed, about 32% were seen once. Points on this clonotype: Its antigen is unknown.

This chain joins TRBV10-3 and TRBJ2-2, with 8 bases matching TRBD1. Specimen: cord blood. The receptor was isolated from a newborn girl in good health. CDR3 in DNA: TGTGCCATCAGCCTAACAGGGGGCACCGGGGAGCTGTTTTTT. Protein sequence: CAISLTGGTGELFF.